One and the same sample provided the 18 T cell receptor beta chains below, sequenced in a study of blood T cell repertoires in COVID-19. The table came from immunoSEQ multiplex PCR; TCRdb's copy has only in-frame clones and leaves some out. The data hold roughly 230,000 clones, with about nine tenths observed a single time. The specimen was PBMCs or T cells enriched from blood (not recorded which). All receptors come from a young man in a cohort exposed to, infected with or recovered from COVID-19 (not recorded which).

The V call is TRBV18, the J call TRBJ2-7; TRBD1 might be the D (6 bases). V was clipped by 6 bases and J by 4 bases, with 10 bases between them. The CDR3 runs to 12 residues. Germline lookup yields CDR1 KGHSH and CDR2 LQKENI. The CDR3 DNA follows: TGTGCCAGCTCGCAGGACAGATACGAGCAGTACTTC. This codes for CASSQDRYEQYF.

The chain carries TRBV5-5 and TRBJ1-4; D might be TRBD1 (5 bases). Trimming stripped 0 bases from V and 11 bases from J, with 14 bases between. Per germline, CDR1 SGHKS and CDR2 YYEKEE (reference sequence). This CDR3 has 14 amino acids. For the CDR3, the DNA is TGTGCCAGCAGCTTGGGCGAGACAGTTCTGAAACTGTTTTTT. It yields the protein CASSLGETVLKLFF.

Only one count was recorded for this clone. V gene TRBV4-2 combines with J gene TRBJ1-5, with D maybe TRBD1 (5 bases). V was cut by 1 base and J by 2 bases, with 12 bases left in between. This CDR3 region has 16 residues. The germline V gene encodes CDR1 LGHNA and CDR2 YNFKEQ. The CDR3 region is CASSQAQGRGNQPQHF. CDR3 DNA sequence: TGTGCCAGCAGCCAAGCTCAGGGTAGGGGCAATCAGCCCCAGCATTTT.

The chain uses TRBV13 and TRBJ2-7; weak D call: TRBD2 (5 bases). The V and J ends lost 2 bases and 3 bases respectively, with 8 bases between them. This CDR3 contains 13 residues. CDR1 and CDR2 (germline): PRHDT, FYEKMQ (reference sequence). The CDR3 is CASSLRGNYEQYF. The CDR3, as DNA: TGTGCCAGCAGCTTAAGAGGGAACTACGAGCAGTACTTC.

The J gene is TRBJ1-4, the V gene TRBV9, with D perhaps matching TRBD1 (6 bases). Trimming took 3 bases from V and 12 from J, leaving 9 bases between them. The CDR3 totals 11 residues. The germline gives CDR1 SGDLS, CDR2 YYNGEE. The CDR3 spells CASSAGTQLFF. CDR3 nucleotides: TGTGCCAGCAGCGCCGGGACACAACTGTTTTTT.

The CDR3, as DNA: TGCGCCAGCAGCCAAGATCGAACTAGTCTCGATGAGCAGTTCTTC. It encodes CASSQDRTSLDEQFF. The chain employs TRBV4-1 and TRBJ2-1; D possibly corresponds to TRBD2 (5 bases). Germline lookup yields CDR1 MGHRA and CDR2 YSYEKL. The CDR3 loop spans 15 amino acids. V lost 0 bases, J lost 8 bases, and 14 bases lay in between.

The chain links TRBV27 to TRBJ2-7; the D gene is possibly TRBD2 (6 bases). The CDR3 runs 14 residues. With 7 bases removed from V and 0 bases from J, the gap between germline ends came to 13 bases. Per the germline V gene, CDR1 is MNHEY and CDR2 is SMNVEV (reference sequence). The chain's CDR3 is CASMALAYSYEQYF. The CDR3 DNA follows: TGTGCCAGCATGGCTCTAGCGTACTCCTACGAGCAGTACTTC.

The chain recombines TRBV5-1 with TRBJ2-2; TRBD2 matches at 10 bases. The V segment lost 4 bases and the J segment 6 bases; nucleotides outside the gene matches: 6. The CDR3 is 15 amino acids. CDR1 SGHRS and CDR2 YFSETQ come from the germline V gene. DNA of the CDR3: TGCGCCAGCAGCGCCCTAGCGGGAGAGGCCGGGGAGCTGTTTTTT. The encoded protein is CASSALAGEAGELFF. The entire variable domain, with the rest obtained from reference TRBV5-1 and TRBJ2-2, is as follows: KAGVTQTPRYLIKTRGQQVTLSCSPISGHRSVSWYQQTPGQGLQFLFEYFSETQRNKGNFPGRFSGRQFSNSRSEMNVSTLELGDSALYLCASSALAGEAGELFFGEGSRLTVL.

V gene TRBV19 combines with J gene TRBJ2-1; TRBD2 agrees at 10 bases. Germline V gives CDR1 LNHDA, CDR2 SQIVND (reference sequence). The CDR3 consists of 15 residues. The trim removed 5 bases at V and 1 base at J, leaving 2 bases unmatched. The CDR3 DNA follows: TGTGCCAGTAGTCGTAGCGGGAGGTCCTACAATGAGCAGTTCTTC. It codes for CASSRSGRSYNEQFF.

This chain links TRBV27 with TRBJ2-3; 8 bases line up with TRBD2. The V gene end was trimmed by 3 bases and the J gene end by 4 bases; junction bases not matched to a gene: 3. Germline CDR1 MNHEY, CDR2 SMNVEV (reference sequence). This CDR3 comprises 14 residues. The CDR3 region is CASSFPGGADTQYF. CDR3 DNA sequence: TGTGCCAGCAGTTTCCCGGGGGGGGCAGATACGCAGTATTTT.

V usage is TRBV5-5 and J usage is TRBJ2-7; D gene uncertain. CDR3 size: 11 residues. CDR1 and CDR2 from the germline V gene are SGHKS and YYEKEE (reference sequence). Trimming shortened V by 3 bases and J by 6 bases, and 7 bases separated the two germline ends. The CDR3 nucleotides are TGTGCCAGCAGCTCCTTATCCGAGCAGTACTTC. Translated, it gives CASSSLSEQYF. Full variable domain (outside the CDR3, taken from reference TRBV5-5 and TRBJ2-7): DAGVTQSPTHLIKTRGQQVTLRCSPISGHKSVSWYQQVLGQGPQFIFQYYEKEERGRGNFPDRFSARQFPNYSSELNVNALLLGDSALYLCASSSLSEQYFGPGTRLTVT.

The genes are TRBV24-1 and TRBJ1-2, with TRBD1 identical over 8 bases. The germline CDR1 and CDR2 sequences are KGHDR and SFDVKD. The CDR3 totals 14 residues. J gave up 6 bases and V 4 bases, and 6 bases lay outside the gene matches. For the CDR3, the DNA is TGTGCCACCAGTGAAGCAGGGGGCTTCGATGGCTACACCTTC. As protein: CATSEAGGFDGYTF.

The rearrangement uses TRBV10-3 and TRBJ2-1; D unresolved. The V gene's germline CDR1 is ENHRY and CDR2 SYGVKD. Trimming pared 2 bases from V and 2 bases from J, leaving 10 bases between. The length of the CDR3 is 15 residues. CDR3 DNA: TGTGCCATCAGTGAGGAGGCGTCCACCTACAATGAGCAGTTCTTC. Its translation: CAISEEASTYNEQFF.

The chain has TRBV11-2 and TRBJ2-1; perhaps TRBD2 as D (7 bases). This CDR3 spans 18 amino acids. V gave up 3 bases and J gave up 8 bases, with 26 bases separating them. Germline V gives CDR1 SGHAT, CDR2 FQNNGV. As DNA, the CDR3 is TGTGCCAGCAGCTTGTGGCGCTCAGATAGGGGGGGCATGTATGAGCAGTTCTTC. Residues: CASSLWRSDRGGMYEQFF.

This rearrangement joins TRBV20-1 to TRBJ2-7, with TRBD2 matching 7 bases. Trimming removed 3 bases from V and 5 bases from J; junction bases left unmatched: 4. Germline CDR1 DFQATT, CDR2 SNEGSKA (reference sequence). The CDR3 contains 12 residues. For the CDR3, the DNA is TGCAGTGCTAGTCCTAGCGGTAACGAGCAGTACTTC. Translating gives CSASPSGNEQYF.

The rearrangement joins TRBV6-5 to TRBJ2-7; D might be TRBD1 (6 bases). Trimming removed 5 bases from V and 0 bases from J, with 11 bases in between. Germline CDR1 reads MNHEY; CDR2 reads SVGAGI. The CDR3 extends over 14 amino acids. The CDR3 DNA is TGTGCCAGCAGTCCCGACAGGCCCTCCTACGAGCAGTACTTC. As protein: CASSPDRPSYEQYF.

This clone was seen a handful of times. V gene TRBV3-1 (or the pseudogene TRBV3-2) combines with J gene TRBJ1-1, with D hard to call. Trimming left V 0 bases short and J 5 bases short, with 4 bases between. Per germline, CDR1 LGHDT and CDR2 YNNKEL (reference sequence). This CDR3 region has 12 residues. The CDR3 coding sequence is TGTGCCAGCAGCCAAGATCGGACTGAAGCTTTCTTT. Translated: CASSQDRTEAFF.

The V call is TRBV27, the J call TRBJ2-5; 7 bases map to TRBD1. V shed 5 bases, J shed 6 bases, and the junction held 9 bases outside the gene matches. Germline lookup yields CDR1 MNHEY and CDR2 SMNVEV (reference sequence). The CDR3 runs 14 residues. This CDR3 is CASSPQTGTKTQYF. The CDR3 DNA sequence: TGTGCCAGCAGTCCCCAGACAGGGACGAAGACCCAGTACTTC.